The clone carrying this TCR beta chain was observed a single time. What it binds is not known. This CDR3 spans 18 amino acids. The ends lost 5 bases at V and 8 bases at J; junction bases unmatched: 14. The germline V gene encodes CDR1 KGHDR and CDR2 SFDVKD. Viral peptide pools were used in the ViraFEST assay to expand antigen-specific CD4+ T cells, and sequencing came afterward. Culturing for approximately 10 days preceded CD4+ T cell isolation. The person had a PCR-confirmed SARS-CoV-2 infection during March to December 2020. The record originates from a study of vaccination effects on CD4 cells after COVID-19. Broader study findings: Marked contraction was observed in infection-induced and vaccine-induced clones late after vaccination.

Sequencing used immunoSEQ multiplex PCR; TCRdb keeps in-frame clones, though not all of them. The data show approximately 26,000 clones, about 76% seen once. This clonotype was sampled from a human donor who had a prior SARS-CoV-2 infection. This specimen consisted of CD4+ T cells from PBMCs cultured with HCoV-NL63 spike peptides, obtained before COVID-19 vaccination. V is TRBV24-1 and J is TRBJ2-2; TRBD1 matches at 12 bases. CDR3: CATSGVLGTGGAEGELFF. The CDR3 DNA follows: TGTGCCACCAGTGGGGTCCTTGGGACAGGGGGCGCCGAGGGGGAGCTGTTTTTT.